This T cell receptor beta chain is drawn from a study of blood T cell repertoires in COVID-19. Measured with immunoSEQ multiplex PCR; TCRdb has only the in-frame clones, and not every one. The data hold about 170,000 clones, with 85% observed a single time. Trimming left V 2 bases short and J 6 bases short, with 10 bases between. In germline, CDR1 is WSHSY, CDR2 SAAADI. This CDR3 region has 13 residues. The gene calls are TRBV10-2 and TRBJ1-2; D may be TRBD1 (5 bases). This receptor was taken from a human donor with acute or convalescent COVID-19. The donor label of this sample is uncertain. The specimen sequenced was peripheral blood. The DNA of the CDR3 is TGCGCCAGCAGTGAGCGACAGAGTGATGGCTACACCTTC. Its protein product is CASSERQSDGYTF.